The 20 T cell receptor beta chains below all came from one sample that was sequenced in a study of control samples from healthy donors and cancer patients. Libraries were prepared by immunoSEQ multiplex PCR; TCRdb keeps only in-frame clonotypes and omits some of them. The repertoire holds 150,000 to 200,000 clones, with about 94% as singletons. Sequences were obtained from PBMCs. The source of these receptors is a man aged 60 to 69 with colorectal cancer.

In the case of this clone: Lacking the conserved final phenylalanine or tryptophan, this CDR3 likely reflects a read error. The DNA is left out, because the CDR3 cannot be placed on it with certainty; the CDR3 is given as TCRdb lists it. The chain carries TRBV3-1 (or the pseudogene TRBV3-2) and TRBJ2-3; TRBD1 is the table's D call and was not checked against the DNA. The CDR3 numbers 13 amino acids, ends counted. Germline V gene sequence: CDR1 LGHDT, CDR2 YNNKEL (reference sequence). CDR3 sequence reads: CASSPNSSREEYS.

Here the CDR3 reads CASSQGRGRAQPQHF. In nucleotides, the CDR3 is TGCGCCAGCAGCCAAGGGAGGGGGCGGGCTCAGCCCCAGCATTTT. The chain is built from TRBV4-1 and TRBJ1-5; the match to TRBD1 covers 7 bases. CDR3 length: 15 amino acids. Per germline, CDR1 MGHRA and CDR2 YSYEKL. The V gene end was trimmed by 1 base and the J gene end by 6 bases; junction bases not matched to a gene: 6.

This chain links TRBV3-1 (or the pseudogene TRBV3-2) with TRBJ2-7, with TRBD1 matching 10 bases. V shed 1 base and J 3 bases; nucleotides not matched to a gene: 0. Looked up from germline, CDR1 is LGHDT and CDR2 is YNNKEL (reference sequence). CDR3 length equals 14 residues. The CDR3, as DNA: TGTGCCAGCAGCCAAGGGACAGGGGGCTACGAGCAGTACTTC. Protein sequence: CASSQGTGGYEQYF.

CDR3 sequence: CASSSTRADRGLYEQYF. Written as DNA, the CDR3 is TGTGCCAGCAGTTCGACTAGAGCGGACAGGGGTTTGTACGAGCAGTACTTC. The chain is built from TRBV6-2 or TRBV6-3 and TRBJ2-7, with 9 bases lining up with TRBD1. Germline V gene data show CDR1 as MNHEY and CDR2 as SVGEGT. This CDR3 has 17 residues. The J segment lost 4 bases and the V segment lost 4 bases, leaving 14 bases of the junction unmatched.

J is TRBJ2-3 and V is TRBV4-1, with D possibly matching TRBD2 (5 bases). The CDR3 sequence is 15 residues long. V dropped 0 bases and J dropped 7 bases, with 14 bases sitting between them. From germline, CDR1 is MGHRA and CDR2 YSYEKL. CDR3: CASSQDRSGGNTQYF. CDR3 in DNA: TGCGCCAGCAGCCAAGATAGATCAGGAGGTAATACGCAGTATTTT.

This chain uses TRBV13 with TRBJ2-5; 11 bases match TRBD2. CDR3 length equals 17 residues. After removal of 4 bases from V and 5 bases from J, the junction contained 12 bases not matched to a gene. Germline CDR1 and CDR2: PRHDT and FYEKMQ (reference sequence). CDR3 loop: CASSSGTSGFLGETQYF. CDR3 DNA sequence: TGTGCCAGCAGCTCTGGGACTAGCGGTTTCCTTGGGGAGACCCAGTACTTC.

The rearrangement uses TRBV25-1 and TRBJ2-7; 7 bases match TRBD2. This CDR3 has 15 residues. Germline trimming cut 6 bases from V and 0 bases from J; bases unmatched to any gene: 8. Germline-derived CDR1 and CDR2 are MGHDK and SYGVNS. CDR3: CASSETSSSSYEQYF. The CDR3 coding sequence is TGTGCCAGCAGCGAGACTAGCTCGAGCTCCTACGAGCAGTACTTC.

This chain uses TRBV9 with TRBJ1-1; TRBD1 aligns across 10 bases. Unmatched junction bases numbered 6, after V lost 4 bases and J lost 3 bases. This CDR3 spans 15 amino acids. Germline-derived CDR1 and CDR2 are SGDLS and YYNGEE. The DNA for the CDR3 is TGTGCCAGCAGCCTGGGACAGGGGACAGACACTGAAGCTTTCTTT. Residues: CASSLGQGTDTEAFF.

The CDR3 spells CASSVDISSYEQYF. In DNA, the CDR3 is TGTGCCAGCAGCGTAGACATCAGTTCCTACGAGCAGTACTTC. The chain employs TRBV9 and TRBJ2-7; D not certain. Germline V CDR1 and CDR2: SGDLS, YYNGEE. The germline V and J ends were trimmed by 0 bases and 1 base, with 8 bases remaining between them. This CDR3 is 14 amino acids long.

This sequence joins TRBV19 and TRBJ2-7; the D gene is possibly TRBD1 (5 bases). CDR1 and CDR2 (germline): LNHDA, SQIVND (reference sequence). V dropped 5 bases and J dropped 2 bases, with 19 bases sitting between them. The CDR3 contains 16 residues. CDR3 protein: CASSPLFQGGTYEQYF. The CDR3 nucleotides are TGTGCCAGTAGTCCCCTCTTCCAGGGTGGTACCTACGAGCAGTACTTC.

The chain has TRBV3-1 (or the pseudogene TRBV3-2) and TRBJ1-1, with D uncertain. V gave up 4 bases and J gave up 0 bases, with 12 bases separating them. From germline, CDR1 is LGHDT and CDR2 YNNKEL (reference sequence). This CDR3 spans 15 amino acids. CDR3 residues: CASSLGPVMNTEAFF. The CDR3 region has the DNA TGTGCCAGCAGCCTGGGTCCCGTCATGAACACTGAAGCTTTCTTT.

The J gene is TRBJ1-1, the V gene TRBV15; the D gene is possibly TRBD1 (5 bases). Looked up from germline, CDR1 is LNHNV and CDR2 is YYDKDF (reference sequence). The CDR3 totals 15 residues. V shed 3 bases and J shed 6 bases, with 17 bases lying between them. The CDR3 DNA reads TGTGCCACCAGCAGCATTCCCCAAGGGGTCCCTGAAGCTTTCTTT. Translation: CATSSIPQGVPEAFF.

This clone was detected once. The chain employs TRBV11-2 and TRBJ2-7, with TRBD2 matching over 9 bases. V shed 4 bases, J shed 2 bases, and the junction held 9 bases outside the gene matches. The CDR3 extends over 16 amino acids. Germline V lookup: CDR1 SGHAT, CDR2 FQNNGV. The CDR3 sequence: CASSSRLLAGAYEQYF. In nucleotides, the CDR3 is TGTGCCAGCAGCTCCCGACTATTAGCGGGGGCCTACGAGCAGTACTTC.

CDR3 residues: CASSREGGLAGGLSTDTQYF. The CDR3 DNA follows: TGTGCCAGCAGCCGAGAAGGGGGACTAGCGGGGGGCCTTTCCACAGATACGCAGTATTTT. This rearrangement joins TRBV4-2 to TRBJ2-3; 15 bases agree with TRBD2. The V segment lost 4 bases and the J segment 2 bases; nucleotides outside the gene matches: 13. CDR1 LGHNA and CDR2 YNFKEQ come from the germline V gene. There are 20 residues in the CDR3.

This rearrangement joins TRBV19 to TRBJ1-1; possibly TRBD1 for D (5 bases). The CDR3 contains 13 residues. Looked up from germline, CDR1 is LNHDA and CDR2 is SQIVND (reference sequence). Trimming left V 6 bases short and J 3 bases short, with 11 bases between. The CDR3 protein is CASSIQGDTEAFF. The CDR3 region has the DNA TGTGCCAGTAGCATTCAGGGTGACACTGAAGCTTTCTTT.

This clone was counted a single time. V is TRBV7-9 and J is TRBJ2-2; D is unclear. The CDR3 totals 13 residues. V shed 2 bases and J shed 6 bases, with 7 bases lying between them. Per the germline V gene, CDR1 is SEHNR and CDR2 is FQNEAQ (reference sequence). The CDR3 here is CASSLLGSGELFF. The CDR3 DNA follows: TGTGCCAGCAGCTTATTGGGGTCCGGGGAGCTGTTTTTT. The entire variable domain, with the rest obtained from reference TRBV7-9 and TRBJ2-2, is as follows: DTGVSQNPRHKITKRGQNVTFRCDPISEHNRLYWYRQTLGQGPEFLTYFQNEAQLEKSRLLSDRFSAERPKGSFSTLEIQRTEQGDSAMYLCASSLLGSGELFFGEGSRLTVL.

The chain's CDR3 is CASSQTVNYGYTF. The DNA for the CDR3 is TGTGCCAGCAGCCAGACGGTAAACTATGGCTACACCTTC. The rearrangement uses TRBV7-2 and TRBJ1-2, with no clear D. The V and J ends lost 5 bases and 2 bases respectively, with 9 bases between them. This CDR3 has 13 residues. CDR1 is SGHTA, CDR2 FQGNSA, per germline.

The J gene is TRBJ1-6, the V gene TRBV5-1; D gene uncertain. This CDR3 has 15 amino acids. Germline-derived CDR1 and CDR2 are SGHRS and YFSETQ. Trimming took off 0 bases at V and 7 bases at J, with 11 bases between the two ends. The CDR3 reads CASSLDPALNSPLHF. CDR3 sequence (DNA): TGCGCCAGCAGCTTGGACCCAGCCTTAAATTCACCCCTCCACTTT.

The chain uses TRBV18 and TRBJ2-2; 7 bases line up with TRBD1. The CDR3 spans 17 residues. The J segment lost 0 bases and the V segment lost 3 bases, leaving 7 bases of the junction unmatched. Germline V CDR1 and CDR2: KGHSH, LQKENI. The CDR3 region is CASSPPSGGPNTGELFF. The DNA of the CDR3 is TGTGCCAGCTCACCGCCCTCAGGGGGACCGAACACCGGGGAGCTGTTTTTT.

The chain couples TRBV18 to TRBJ2-7; 10 bases agree with TRBD2. The CDR3 spans 15 residues. V shed 4 bases and J 1 base; nucleotides not matched to a gene: 4. Germline-derived CDR1 and CDR2 are KGHSH and LQKENI. The CDR3, as DNA: TGTGCCAGCTCACTTACTAGCGGGGTATCCTACGAGCAGTACTTC. Residues: CASSLTSGVSYEQYF.